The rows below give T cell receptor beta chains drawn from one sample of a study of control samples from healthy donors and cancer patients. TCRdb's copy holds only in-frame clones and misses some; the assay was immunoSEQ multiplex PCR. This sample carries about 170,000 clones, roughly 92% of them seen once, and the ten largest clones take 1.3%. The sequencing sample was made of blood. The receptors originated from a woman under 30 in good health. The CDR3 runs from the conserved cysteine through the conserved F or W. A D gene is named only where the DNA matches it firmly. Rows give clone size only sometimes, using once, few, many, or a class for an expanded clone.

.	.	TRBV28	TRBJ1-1	CASSLLIGEAFF	TGTGCCAGCAGCCTCTTGATAGGGGAAGCTTTCTTT
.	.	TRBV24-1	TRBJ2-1	CATSDLGAVNNEQFF	TGTGCCACCAGTGATTTGGGGGCGGTGAACAATGAGCAGTTCTTC
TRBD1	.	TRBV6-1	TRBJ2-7	CASSERGQLFSYEQYF	TGTGCCAGCAGTGAAAGGGGACAGCTCTTCTCCTACGAGCAGTACTTC
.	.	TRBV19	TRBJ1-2	CASSISGGSYGYTF	TGTGCCAGTAGTATTTCGGGGGGTAGCTATGGCTACACCTTC
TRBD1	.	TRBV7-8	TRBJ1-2	CASSPRDRGMLGYTF	TGTGCCAGCAGCCCTCGGGACAGGGGGATGTTAGGCTACACCTTC
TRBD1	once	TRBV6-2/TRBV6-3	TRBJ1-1	CASSWNRGTEAFF	TGTGCCAGCAGTTGGAACAGGGGCACTGAAGCTTTCTTT
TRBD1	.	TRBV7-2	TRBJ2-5	CASSPTGTEQETQYF	TGTGCCAGCAGCCCTACCGGGACAGAGCAAGAGACCCAGTACTTC
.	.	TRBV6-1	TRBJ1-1	CASSEMGREAFF	TGTGCCAGCAGTGAAATGGGGAGGGAAGCTTTCTTT
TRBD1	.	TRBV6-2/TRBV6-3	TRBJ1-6	CASSSYLQGVNSPLHF	TGTGCCAGCAGTTCCTACCTACAGGGGGTAAATTCACCCCTCCACTTT
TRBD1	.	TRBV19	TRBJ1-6	CASSPWGDSSNSPLHF	TGTGCCAGTAGTCCTTGGGGGGACAGCTCGAATTCACCCCTCCACTTT
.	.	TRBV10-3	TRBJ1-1	CAISESINRPPDTEAFF	TGTGCCATCAGTGAGTCTATAAATCGGCCACCAGATACTGAAGCTTTCTTT
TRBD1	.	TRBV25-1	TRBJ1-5	CASSELDRVGNQPQHF	TGTGCCAGCAGTGAGCTCGACAGGGTTGGCAATCAGCCCCAGCATTTT